The T cell receptor beta chain under discussion was sequenced for a study of CD8+CD57+ T cells in acquired aplastic anemia. Whole-study context: The sorted CD4+ and CD8+ cells yielded an average roughly 3 ug of DNA.

The use of genomic DNA as template underpinned the TCR beta VDJ and CDR3 profiling. TCRdb re-called the reads with MiXCR, one entry per CDR3 protein. This table has roughly 80,000 distinct CDR3 sequences, approximately 45% appearing once. This clonotype was picked up many times. The antigen remains undetermined. The CDR3 length is 12 residues. Germline lookup yields CDR1 SQVTM and CDR2 ANQGSEA. V lost 6 bases and J lost 3, with 10 bases in between. Study results and limitations: Approximately 27 CD8+ CDR3 sequences occurred in both the patients and the controls. Patients and healthy controls showed no significant CD8+ Simpson's diversity difference.

The gene calls are TRBV29-1 and TRBJ2-3, with a weak D call TRBD1 (6 bases). Sequenced input: sorted CD4+, CD8+, or CD8+CD57+ T cells (not recorded which) from PBMCs. The sequence came from a human donor in good health, serving as a control. The CDR3 loop reads CSVETGTDTQYF. The CDR3 nucleotides read TGCAGCGTGGAAACAGGGACAGATACGCAGTATTTT.